This T cell receptor beta chain was recorded in a study of regulatory T cells in long-lasting Graves disease. Comments on this clonotype: Antigen specificity is unknown.

Findings and caveats of the study: Among samples with persistent disease, TRBV28, TRBJ1-2 and TRBJ2-5 were favored. It was peripheral blood alone, not thyroid tissue, that was studied.

Documented time point: persistent/refractory GD, antithyroid drugs over 5 years with positive TRAb. PBMC-extracted RNA yielded the TCR library. By American Thyroid Association guidelines, Graves' disease was diagnosed in the cohort. Patients were from an endocrinology department in Xi'an, China. Arm-PCR of CDR3 regions with iRepertoire HTBI primers generated TCR beta libraries. Each CDR3 protein is one row after TCRdb ran MiXCR on the multiplex PCR reads. The profile shows 700,000 or so distinct CDR3 sequences, around 32% of them singletons. Trimming removed 5 bases from V and 2 bases from J; junction bases left unmatched: 19. Looked up from germline, CDR1 is DFQATT and CDR2 is SNEGSKA (reference sequence). The CDR3 runs to 19 residues.

The receptor was isolated from a female donor with Graves disease. This specimen consisted of peripheral blood mononuclear cells (PBMCs), obtained when the disease was refractory, from a patient treated with antithyroid drugs. The gene calls are TRBV20-1 and TRBJ2-1, with 9 nucleotides matching TRBD1. CDR3 coding DNA: TGCAGTGCTTTCCACCCTCCGCCCCCCGGGACAGGGCCCTACAATGAGCAGTTCTTC. Its protein is CSAFHPPPPGTGPYNEQFF.